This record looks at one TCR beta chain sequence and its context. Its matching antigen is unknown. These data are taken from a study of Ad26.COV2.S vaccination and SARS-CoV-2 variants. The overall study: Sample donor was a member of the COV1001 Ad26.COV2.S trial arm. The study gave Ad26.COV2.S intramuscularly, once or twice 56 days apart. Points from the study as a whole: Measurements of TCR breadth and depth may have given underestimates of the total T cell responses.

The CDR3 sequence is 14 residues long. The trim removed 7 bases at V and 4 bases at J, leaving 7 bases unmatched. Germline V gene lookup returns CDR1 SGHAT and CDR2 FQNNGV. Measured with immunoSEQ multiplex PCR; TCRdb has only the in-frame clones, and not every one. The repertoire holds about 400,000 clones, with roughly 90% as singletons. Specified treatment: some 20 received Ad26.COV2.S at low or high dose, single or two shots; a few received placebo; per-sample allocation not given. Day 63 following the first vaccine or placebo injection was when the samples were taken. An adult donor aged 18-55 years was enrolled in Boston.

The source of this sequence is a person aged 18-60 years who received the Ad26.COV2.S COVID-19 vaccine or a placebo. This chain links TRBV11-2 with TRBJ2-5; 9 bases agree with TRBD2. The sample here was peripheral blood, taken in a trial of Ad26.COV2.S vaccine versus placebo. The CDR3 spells CASTSSGVTETQYF. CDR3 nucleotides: TGTGCCAGCACCTCTAGCGGGGTCACAGAGACCCAGTACTTC.